Following are 25 T cell receptor beta chains from one sample sequenced in a study of T cells after yellow fever vaccination. TCRdb re-derived calls from the 5' RACE reads in MiXCR, one entry per CDR3 protein. The sample shows 300,000 or so distinct CDR3 sequences, 6.8% of them seen only once. This material consisted of PBMCs, taken 35 to 50 days after the first yellow fever vaccination. Receptor source: a man aged 18-30 years who received the YFV17D yellow fever vaccine.

This clonotype was found a few times. This chain connects TRBV12-3 or TRBV12-4 to TRBJ2-5; 8 bases are a match to TRBD1. CDR3 size: 14 residues. V was pared by 7 bases and J by 4 bases, with 8 bases of the junction left unmatched. The CDR3 DNA is TGTGCCAGCACCGGACAGGGCTTAACAGAGACCCAGTACTTC. Its translation: CASTGQGLTETQYF.

The chain is built from TRBV11-2 and TRBJ2-3; 10 positions agree with TRBD2. CDR3 size: 15 residues. J lost 8 bases, V lost 6 bases, and 11 bases had no gene match. CDR1 and CDR2 from the germline V gene are SGHAT and FQNNGV. DNA of the CDR3: TGTGCCAGCAGTCGCCTAGCGGGGGAGCGGGGTACGCAGTATTTT. This sequence encodes CASSRLAGERGTQYF.

This clonotype was found many times. The rearrangement links TRBV6-5 to TRBJ1-1, with a tentative D call TRBD1 (5 bases). The length of the CDR3 is 18 residues. Germline CDR1 MNHEY, CDR2 SVGAGI. V was cut by 0 bases and J by 2 bases, with 19 bases left in between. This CDR3 reads CASSYSIGEGTLNTEAFF. CDR3 DNA: TGTGCCAGCAGTTACTCGATAGGTGAGGGGACCCTTAACACTGAAGCTTTCTTT.

This clonotype was counted only a few times. This chain uses TRBV7-9 with TRBJ2-1; D is ambiguous. CDR1 is SEHNR, CDR2 FQNEAQ, per germline (reference sequence). The CDR3 extends over 14 amino acids. With 0 bases removed from V and 3 bases from J, the gap between germline ends came to 6 bases. CDR3 in DNA: TGTGCCAGCAGCTTAGCGGATCTCTACAATGAGCAGTTCTTC. Encoded protein: CASSLADLYNEQFF.

This clonotype was counted a few times. The rearrangement uses TRBV25-1 and TRBJ1-3; D may be TRBD1 (6 bases). The length of the CDR3 is 14 residues. Trimming pared 1 base from V and 8 bases from J, leaving 12 bases between. Looked up from germline, CDR1 is MGHDK and CDR2 is SYGVNS. The CDR3: CASSEWGHVDTIYF. In DNA form, the CDR3 reads TGTGCCAGCAGTGAATGGGGACATGTTGACACCATATATTTT. The whole variable domain, filled in from reference TRBV25-1 and TRBJ1-3, reads EADIYQTPRYLVIGTGKKITLECSQTMGHDKMYWYQQDPGMELHLIHYSYGVNSTEKGDLSSESTVSRIRTEHFPLTLESARPSHTSQYLCASSEWGHVDTIYFGEGSWLTVV.

The rearrangement links TRBV7-3 to TRBJ1-1; TRBD1 is a possible D gene (5 bases). V gave up 1 base and J gave up 3 bases, with 12 bases separating them. The CDR3 loop spans 15 amino acids. The germline V gene encodes CDR1 SGHTA and CDR2 FQGTGA. This CDR3 reads CASSLKGRGDTEAFF. CDR3 in DNA: TGTGCCAGCAGCTTAAAGGGAAGAGGGGACACTGAAGCTTTCTTT.

This clonotype was picked up a small number of times. The chain carries TRBV5-1 and TRBJ2-1, with D maybe TRBD1 (5 bases). The V gene's germline CDR1 is SGHRS and CDR2 YFSETQ. Deletions cut 0 bases from V and 7 bases from J, with 11 bases between. The CDR3 runs to 14 residues. CDR3 nucleotide sequence: TGCGCCAGCAGCTTGGCCCAGGGAAAAAATGAGCAGTTCTTC. As protein: CASSLAQGKNEQFF.

This clonotype appeared a few times. The genes are TRBV7-2 and TRBJ2-1; TRBD1 is a possible D gene (5 bases). V was shortened by 6 bases and J by 8 bases, with 8 bases between the two germline ends. The germline V gene encodes CDR1 SGHTA and CDR2 FQGNSA. This CDR3 spans 11 amino acids. CDR3 region: CASSRGYEQFF. DNA of the CDR3: TGTGCCAGCAGTAGGGGTTATGAGCAGTTCTTC.

This clonotype was detected ten times or more. This chain joins TRBV7-2 and TRBJ2-3; 8 bases are a match to TRBD1. From germline, CDR1 is SGHTA and CDR2 FQGNSA. V was clipped by 8 bases and J by 4 bases; unmatched bases: 11. There are 15 residues in the CDR3. The CDR3 loop reads CASGETGQGPDTQYF. CDR3 nucleotide sequence: TGTGCCAGCGGAGAGACCGGACAGGGCCCAGATACGCAGTATTTT. The whole variable domain, filled in from reference TRBV7-2 and TRBJ2-3, reads GAGVSQSPSNKVTEKGKDVELRCDPISGHTALYWYRQSLGQGLEFLIYFQGNSAPDKSGLPSDRFSAERTGGSVSTLTIQRTQQEDSAVYLCASGETGQGPDTQYFGPGTRLTVL.

A few counts support this clonotype. The rearrangement joins TRBV7-2 to TRBJ1-2; 9 bases agree with TRBD1. Germline values: CDR1 SGHTA, CDR2 FQGNSA. The CDR3 totals 13 residues. J gave up 5 bases and V 5 bases, and 3 bases lay outside the gene matches. CDR3: CASSMDRGYGYTF. In nucleotides, the CDR3 is TGTGCCAGCAGCATGGACAGGGGATATGGCTACACCTTC.

The chain uses TRBV20-1 and TRBJ2-5; D is undetermined. V was trimmed by 2 bases and J by 3 bases, leaving 4 bases between them. Germline V gene lookup returns CDR1 DFQATT and CDR2 SNEGSKA (reference sequence). The CDR3 has 11 residues. CDR3 coding DNA: TGCAGTGCTAGATCCGAAGAGACCCAGTACTTC. Translating gives CSARSEETQYF.

V and J are TRBV27 and TRBJ2-3; D is undetermined. CDR3 length: 14 amino acids. V shed 7 bases and J shed 0 bases, with 11 bases lying between them. Germline loops: CDR1 MNHEY, CDR2 SMNVEV (reference sequence). CDR3: CASTRDGSTDTQYF. The CDR3 bases are TGTGCCAGCACGCGAGACGGAAGCACAGATACGCAGTATTTT.

The CDR3: CASSEGNLNSPLHF. The DNA of the CDR3 is TGTGCCAGCAGTGAAGGGAACCTGAATTCACCCCTCCACTTT. The chain joins TRBV2 to TRBJ1-6, with D unresolved. Germline V gene lookup returns CDR1 SNHLY and CDR2 FYNNEI. Trimming removed 1 base from V and 7 bases from J, with 8 bases in between. The CDR3 covers 14 residues.

The chain carries TRBV5-1 and TRBJ1-5; D not resolved. Trimming took 5 bases from V and 0 from J, leaving 12 bases between them. CDR1 is SGHRS, CDR2 YFSETQ, per germline. The CDR3 extends over 15 amino acids. CDR3 in amino acids: CASSKGDYSNQPQHF. The CDR3 DNA sequence: TGCGCCAGCAGTAAAGGAGACTATAGCAATCAGCCCCAGCATTTT.

This clonotype showed up many times. The rearrangement joins TRBV7-2 to TRBJ2-7; no reliable D call. This CDR3 is 11 amino acids long. V lost 1 base and J 5 bases, leaving 3 bases between the germline ends. Germline CDR1 SGHTA, CDR2 FQGNSA. The CDR3 here is CASSLGDEQYV. The CDR3, as DNA: TGTGCCAGCAGCTTAGGGGACGAGCAGTACGTC.

In this sample, this clonotype turned up many times. The V and J genes are TRBV27 and TRBJ1-2, with TRBD1 as a possible D gene (5 bases). Trimming cost V 0 bases and J 4 bases, with 9 bases left between them. From germline, CDR1 is MNHEY and CDR2 SMNVEV (reference sequence). This CDR3 region has 14 residues. The CDR3 sequence is CASSLSGESYGYTF. The CDR3 DNA reads as TGTGCCAGCAGTTTATCGGGGGAAAGCTATGGCTACACCTTC.

This clonotype was counted a few times. This chain links TRBV20-1 with TRBJ1-3; TRBD1 agrees at 8 bases. Trimming removed 5 bases from V and 0 bases from J; junction bases left unmatched: 3. This CDR3 region has 14 residues. The germline CDR1 and CDR2 sequences are DFQATT and SNEGSKA (reference sequence). The DNA for the CDR3 is TGCAGTGCTCCGGACAGGGTCTCTGGAAACACCATATATTTT. Translating gives CSAPDRVSGNTIYF.

This clonotype was recorded at least ten times. The chain recombines TRBV12-3 or TRBV12-4 with TRBJ2-5, with D unresolved. Trimming removed 2 bases at V and 2 bases at J, with 9 bases between. The CDR3 is made up of 14 amino acids. Written as DNA, the CDR3 is TGTGCCAGCAGTTTAAGTTCCAGACAAGAGACCCAGTACTTC. Translated, it gives CASSLSSRQETQYF.

This clonotype showed up just a few times. The chain recombines TRBV2 with TRBJ2-2; D gene unclear. There are 13 residues in the CDR3. The V gene's germline CDR1 is SNHLY and CDR2 FYNNEI. V was pared by 4 bases and J by 1 base, with 4 bases between. CDR3 coding DNA: TGTGCCAGCAGTGGAGAGAACACCGGGGAGCTGTTTTTT. Amino acid sequence: CASSGENTGELFF.

This clonotype was seen only a few times. J is TRBJ1-4 and V is TRBV12-3 or TRBV12-4; no firm D call. CDR3 length: 14 residues. Trimming pared 3 bases from V and 2 bases from J, leaving 7 bases between. The CDR3 loop reads CASSLGQTNEKLFF. The CDR3 bases are TGTGCCAGCAGTTTGGGCCAGACTAATGAAAAACTGTTTTTT.

At least ten counts were recorded for this clonotype. This CDR3 is CASSPYDSSTDTQYF. Written as DNA, the CDR3 is TGCGCCAGCAGCCCCTATGACAGCAGCACAGATACGCAGTATTTT. The V gene is TRBV5-1, the J gene TRBJ2-3; possibly TRBD1 for D (5 bases). V gave up 4 bases and J gave up 0 bases, with 12 bases separating them. The CDR3 is 15 residues long. Germline lookup yields CDR1 SGHRS and CDR2 YFSETQ. Complete variable domain (other parts from reference TRBV5-1 and TRBJ2-3): KAGVTQTPRYLIKTRGQQVTLSCSPISGHRSVSWYQQTPGQGLQFLFEYFSETQRNKGNFPGRFSGRQFSNSRSEMNVSTLELGDSALYLCASSPYDSSTDTQYFGPGTRLTVL.

This clonotype was found a few times. The chain recombines TRBV7-2 with TRBJ2-1, with D possibly being TRBD2 (7 bases). Germline V gene sequence: CDR1 SGHTA, CDR2 FQGNSA. The CDR3 is 16 residues long. V shed 6 bases and J shed 4 bases, with 19 bases lying between them. Here the CDR3 DNA reads TGTGCCAGCAGTTCTATTGGGGGGGGGGCTTACAATGAGCAGTTCTTC. Protein product: CASSSIGGGAYNEQFF.

This clonotype was seen a few times. The rearrangement uses TRBV11-2 and TRBJ1-4; D gene uncertain. This CDR3 contains 13 residues. V lost 5 bases, J lost 5 bases, and 9 bases lay in between. From germline, CDR1 is SGHAT and CDR2 FQNNGV. The CDR3 region is CASSATGNEKLFF. The CDR3 DNA reads as TGTGCCAGCAGCGCGACGGGAAATGAAAAACTGTTTTTT.

The genes are TRBV7-2 and TRBJ1-3; D not resolved. Germline V CDR1 and CDR2: SGHTA, FQGNSA. V was shortened by 5 bases and J by 4 bases, with 9 bases between the two germline ends. The CDR3 has 13 amino acids. CDR3 sequence (DNA): TGTGCCAGCAGCCAAGGGCAGGGAAACACCATATATTTT. Translation gives CASSQGQGNTIYF.

The chain is built from TRBV4-3 and TRBJ1-2, with TRBD1 matching over 10 bases. The V segment lost 0 bases and the J segment 6 bases; nucleotides outside the gene matches: 1. CDR1 is LGHNA and CDR2 is YSLEER in the germline V gene. The CDR3 has 14 residues. The CDR3 coding sequence is TGCGCCAGCAGCCAAGATGGACAGGGGGATGGCTACACCTTC. Its protein is CASSQDGQGDGYTF.